This is a list of T cell receptor beta chains from one sample in a study of T-cell reconstitution after alpha-beta-depleted transplantation in children. TCRdb reprocessed the PCR reads via MiXCR and lists one record per CDR3 protein. The sample consists of some 350,000 distinct CDR3 sequences, around 15% of them appearing once. This sample comprised PBMCs, mostly from graft donor cells, obtained 360 days after TCRalphabeta/CD19-depleted stem cell transplant. These receptors came from a male patient between 2 and 15 years old who had a stem cell transplant for acute lymphoblastic leukemia, so the T cells may come from the graft donor. Both conserved end residues are part of each CDR3. D genes are given only for firm matches. Clone size is not always given. Where it is, it says once, few, many or a class for expanded clones.

cdr3_aa cdr3_nt d_call clone_size j_call v_call
CASSQEPLRGDTQYF TGCGCCAGCAGCCAAGAACCGTTAAGGGGGGATACGCAGTATTTT . . TRBJ2-3 TRBV4-3
CSARVPDNEQFF TGCAGTGCTAGAGTACCAGACAATGAGCAGTTCTTC . . TRBJ2-1 TRBV20-1
CASSDRGREKLFF TGTGCCAGCAGTGACAGGGGGCGTGAAAAACTGTTTTTT TRBD1 many TRBJ1-4 TRBV12-3/TRBV12-4
CASMRTDTQYF TGTGCCAGCATGAGGACAGATACGCAGTATTTT . . TRBJ2-3 TRBV6-1
CASSHTSSGSGNEQFF TGCGCCAGCAGCCACACTAGCAGCGGGAGCGGAAATGAGCAGTTCTTC TRBD2 . TRBJ2-1 TRBV4-3
CASSLPGPNEQFF TGTGCCAGCAGTTTGCCGGGGCCTAATGAGCAGTTCTTC . many TRBJ2-1 TRBV28
CASSFSGHSNTEAFF TGTGCCAGCAGTTTTTCGGGACACTCGAACACTGAAGCTTTCTTT . few TRBJ1-1 TRBV11-2
CASSFVGAGNTIYF TGCGCCAGCAGCTTCGTAGGTGCTGGAAACACCATATATTTT . few TRBJ1-3 TRBV5-1
CASSLHVQVIPYEQYF TGTGCCAGCAGTTTACATGTCCAGGTAATTCCCTACGAGCAGTACTTC . few TRBJ2-7 TRBV28
CASSLGRTYEQYF TGTGCCAGCAGTTTAGGCAGGACCTACGAGCAGTACTTC . many TRBJ2-7 TRBV28
CSARDLGQVNQPQHF TGCAGTGCTAGAGATCTCGGACAAGTCAATCAGCCCCAGCATTTT . . TRBJ1-5 TRBV20-1
CSALRQSSYNEQFF TGCAGTGCCCTCCGACAGAGCTCCTACAATGAGCAGTTCTTC . few TRBJ2-1 TRBV20-1
CASSYSAGTGYPMDTEAFF TGTGCCAGCAGTTACTCCGCCGGGACAGGTTACCCCATGGACACTGAAGCTTTCTTT TRBD1 . TRBJ1-1 TRBV6-5
CSARVTTENTQYF TGCAGTGCTAGAGTCACCACGGAGAATACGCAGTATTTT . many TRBJ2-3 TRBV20-1
CASSRGQGGDNEQFF TGCGCCAGCAGCCGAGGACAGGGGGGGGACAATGAGCAGTTCTTC TRBD1 many TRBJ2-1 TRBV4-1
CSVTSGRKGTQYF TGCAGCGTGACTAGCGGGAGGAAGGGTACGCAGTATTTT TRBD2 . TRBJ2-3 TRBV29-1
CASSKGLAEYNEQFF TGTGCCAGCAGTAAGGGACTAGCGGAGTACAATGAGCAGTTCTTC TRBD2 few TRBJ2-1 TRBV2
CASSHEDRVGADTQYF TGCGCCAGCAGCCATGAGGACAGGGTGGGTGCAGATACGCAGTATTTT TRBD1 . TRBJ2-3 TRBV4-1
CASSLWDSNTDTQYF TGTGCCAGCAGCCTCTGGGACTCCAACACAGATACGCAGTATTTT . . TRBJ2-3 TRBV13
CASRRGVTGELFF TGTGCCAGCAGAAGAGGGGTCACCGGGGAGCTGTTTTTT . . TRBJ2-2 TRBV6-2/TRBV6-3
CASGEGSSYNSPLHF TGTGCCAGCGGGGAGGGGAGCTCCTATAATTCACCCCTCCACTTT . few TRBJ1-6 TRBV12-3/TRBV12-4
CASSLLGIQGGSNQPQHF TGTGCCAGCAGTTTATTAGGTATCCAGGGGGGAAGCAATCAGCCCCAGCATTTT TRBD1 few TRBJ1-5 TRBV27
CAWSYSGTGAGEQFF TGTGCCTGGAGTTACTCCGGGACAGGGGCTGGGGAGCAGTTCTTC TRBD1 . TRBJ2-1 TRBV30
CSAGTSGTPYNEQFF TGCAGTGCTGGGACTAGCGGGACCCCTTACAATGAGCAGTTCTTC TRBD2 . TRBJ2-1 TRBV20-1
CASSKITRKSTGVFAYNEQFF TGTGCCAGCAGCAAAATTACAAGAAAGAGCACAGGGGTATTCGCCTACAATGAGCAGTTCTTC TRBD1 . TRBJ2-1 TRBV6-2/TRBV6-3